This TCR beta chain was retrieved from a study of cytomegalovirus exposure and HLA in healthy donors. Study conclusions and caveats: A prior analysis recorded that most TCR beta V segments were productive about 90% or about 30% of the time.

The CDR3 contains 14 residues. Germline values: CDR1 MNHNS, CDR2 SASEGT. The V end lost 3 bases, the J end lost 0 bases, and 8 bases lay between the germline ends. Details on this clone: Its target is unknown.

Use of 60 Vbeta and 13 Jbeta primers characterized the PCR. Profiling relied on immunoSEQ multiplex PCR, and the TCRdb table lists in-frame clones only, not all of them. Among some 200,000 clones listed, 79% were seen once. The receptor comes from a male donor in good health and CMV-seropositive. The source material was PBMCs. J is TRBJ1-2 and V is TRBV6-1; a possible D gene is TRBD1 (5 bases). CDR3 DNA: TGTGCCAGCAGTGACCAGGGCGCTAACTATGGCTACACCTTC. Encoded protein: CASSDQGANYGYTF.